Each of the 9 T cell receptor beta chains below was sequenced from the same sample in a study of cytomegalovirus exposure and HLA in healthy donors. The PCR had 60 Vbeta and 13 Jbeta primers. Using immunoSEQ multiplex PCR, the repertoire was profiled, and TCRdb retains in-frame clones only, with some absent. The table lists around 130,000 clones, 78% of them singletons, with approximately 1.6% in the top ten. Specimen: PBMCs. The receptors were sampled from a woman aged 18 to 35 in good health and CMV-seronegative.

On this clone: The same CDR3 arises from other DNA sequences in this sample as well. This chain joins TRBV7-9 and TRBJ2-5, with 9 bases lining up with TRBD1. The length of the CDR3 is 14 residues. V shed 5 bases and J 3 bases; nucleotides not matched to a gene: 4. CDR1 and CDR2 (germline): SEHNR, FQNEAQ (reference sequence). The CDR3 region is CASSPTGGEETQYF. The CDR3 DNA reads as TGTGCCAGCAGCCCTACAGGGGGCGAAGAGACCCAGTACTTC. Using reference TRBV7-9 and TRBJ2-5 for the parts outside the CDR3, the full variable domain is DTGVSQNPRHKITKRGQNVTFRCDPISEHNRLYWYRQTLGQGPEFLTYFQNEAQLEKSRLLSDRFSAERPKGSFSTLEIQRTEQGDSAMYLCASSPTGGEETQYFGPGTRLLVL.

The count of this clone is one. The chain uses TRBV27 and TRBJ1-1; 8 bases align to TRBD1. There are 15 residues in the CDR3. The J segment lost 5 bases and the V segment lost 4 bases, leaving 9 bases of the junction unmatched. The germline V gene has CDR1 MNHEY and CDR2 SMNVEV (reference sequence). CDR3 in amino acids: CASSSPYRGYTEAFF. In nucleotides, the CDR3 is TGTGCCAGCAGTTCACCGTACAGGGGGTATACTGAAGCTTTCTTT.

The chain is built from TRBV19 and TRBJ1-3, with 9 bases identical to TRBD1. With 5 bases clipped from V and 1 base from J, the junction kept 3 bases outside the gene matches. The CDR3 length is 15 residues. From germline, CDR1 is LNHDA and CDR2 SQIVND (reference sequence). CDR3 DNA sequence: TGTGCCAGTAGTGCCGGGACAGGGTCTGGAAACACCATATATTTT. It codes for CASSAGTGSGNTIYF.

The chain employs TRBV29-1 and TRBJ1-1; D not certain. CDR3 length: 13 amino acids. Germline-derived CDR1 and CDR2 are SQVTM and ANQGSEA. Deletions cut 5 bases from V and 6 bases from J, with 16 bases between. CDR3: CSVSGIGGSEAFF. As DNA, the CDR3 is TGCAGCGTTTCGGGGATAGGTGGCTCTGAAGCTTTCTTT.

This rearrangement joins TRBV10-3 to TRBJ1-2; D remains unclear. In germline, CDR1 is ENHRY, CDR2 SYGVKD. The CDR3 loop spans 12 amino acids. Trimming took 10 bases from V and 1 from J, leaving 10 bases between them. CDR3 DNA: TGTGCCACCACAACCGTTAACTATGGCTACACCTTC. The encoded protein is CATTTVNYGYTF.

The V call is TRBV10-3, the J call TRBJ2-2, with D perhaps TRBD2 (7 bases). This CDR3 has 14 amino acids. Per the germline V gene, CDR1 is ENHRY and CDR2 is SYGVKD. V lost 7 bases to trimming and J lost 0 bases, with 9 bases between them. CDR3 sequence reads: CAITGGANTGELFF. The CDR3 DNA sequence: TGTGCCATCACGGGGGGCGCGAACACCGGGGAGCTGTTTTTT.

Remarks on this clone: Relative to the germline gene, one junction end is altered; a read error may explain this. This same CDR3 is encoded by further DNA sequences in the sample. The J gene is TRBJ1-1, the V gene TRBV10-1; 9 nucleotides line up with TRBD1. CDR1 and CDR2 (germline): WNHNN, SYGVQD (reference sequence). The CDR3 has 15 residues. The chain's CDR3 is CASSESGQGNTEAFF. CDR3 in DNA: TGCGCCAGCAGTGAAAGTGGACAGGGGAACACTGAAGCCTTCTTT.

The genes are TRBV5-1 and TRBJ2-3; 7 positions agree with TRBD2. The J segment lost 2 bases and the V segment lost 0 bases, leaving 6 bases of the junction unmatched. The CDR3 has 16 residues. In germline, CDR1 is SGHRS, CDR2 YFSETQ. The CDR3 nucleotides are TGCGCCAGCAGCTTGGTGGGGGGGGTTTCCACAGATACGCAGTATTTT. It specifies CASSLVGGVSTDTQYF. Variable domain in full (rest from reference TRBV5-1 and TRBJ2-3): KAGVTQTPRYLIKTRGQQVTLSCSPISGHRSVSWYQQTPGQGLQFLFEYFSETQRNKGNFPGRFSGRQFSNSRSEMNVSTLELGDSALYLCASSLVGGVSTDTQYFGPGTRLTVL.

The genes are TRBV30 and TRBJ1-1, with TRBD1 as a possible D gene (5 bases). The CDR3 is 12 amino acids. In germline, CDR1 is GTSNPN, CDR2 SVGIG (reference sequence). The V end was cut by 5 bases, the J end by 11 bases, with 18 bases between. The CDR3 DNA reads as TGTGCCTGGTCCCGGGGGGAACTGTCGGCTTTCTTT. This gives the protein CAWSRGELSAFF.